This T cell receptor (beta chain) was retrieved from a study of Graves' ophthalmopathy and Graves' hyperthyroidism. General study findings and limits: A model of 13 signatures distinguished ophthalmopathy from stable hyperthyroidism at 87.88% sensitivity and about 80% specificity.

Beta-chain TCR CDR3 regions were amplified from RNA transcripts. HTBI-primed first-round RT-PCR preceded second-round multiplex PCR. TCRdb ran MiXCR on the multiplex PCR reads and lists one entry per CDR3 protein. The top ten hold 3% to 4% of the sample, which has hundreds of thousands of distinct CDR3 sequences, 35% to 45% seen once. PBMCs originated in 10 ml of fresh peripheral blood. Germline assignment: CDR1 SEHNR and CDR2 FQNEAQ (reference sequence). CDR3 length: 14 amino acids. Trimming removed 3 bases from V and 5 bases from J, with 13 bases in between. In its sample, this clonotype was seen a few times. Its target is not known.

The chain couples TRBV7-9 to TRBJ2-5, with D perhaps matching TRBD2 (5 bases). The clonotype originates from an adult man with Graves' ophthalmopathy. The sequenced material came from peripheral blood. The CDR3 DNA sequence: TGTGCCAGCAGCTTTGCACTAGGAGCCGAGACCCAGTACTTC. It yields the protein CASSFALGAETQYF.